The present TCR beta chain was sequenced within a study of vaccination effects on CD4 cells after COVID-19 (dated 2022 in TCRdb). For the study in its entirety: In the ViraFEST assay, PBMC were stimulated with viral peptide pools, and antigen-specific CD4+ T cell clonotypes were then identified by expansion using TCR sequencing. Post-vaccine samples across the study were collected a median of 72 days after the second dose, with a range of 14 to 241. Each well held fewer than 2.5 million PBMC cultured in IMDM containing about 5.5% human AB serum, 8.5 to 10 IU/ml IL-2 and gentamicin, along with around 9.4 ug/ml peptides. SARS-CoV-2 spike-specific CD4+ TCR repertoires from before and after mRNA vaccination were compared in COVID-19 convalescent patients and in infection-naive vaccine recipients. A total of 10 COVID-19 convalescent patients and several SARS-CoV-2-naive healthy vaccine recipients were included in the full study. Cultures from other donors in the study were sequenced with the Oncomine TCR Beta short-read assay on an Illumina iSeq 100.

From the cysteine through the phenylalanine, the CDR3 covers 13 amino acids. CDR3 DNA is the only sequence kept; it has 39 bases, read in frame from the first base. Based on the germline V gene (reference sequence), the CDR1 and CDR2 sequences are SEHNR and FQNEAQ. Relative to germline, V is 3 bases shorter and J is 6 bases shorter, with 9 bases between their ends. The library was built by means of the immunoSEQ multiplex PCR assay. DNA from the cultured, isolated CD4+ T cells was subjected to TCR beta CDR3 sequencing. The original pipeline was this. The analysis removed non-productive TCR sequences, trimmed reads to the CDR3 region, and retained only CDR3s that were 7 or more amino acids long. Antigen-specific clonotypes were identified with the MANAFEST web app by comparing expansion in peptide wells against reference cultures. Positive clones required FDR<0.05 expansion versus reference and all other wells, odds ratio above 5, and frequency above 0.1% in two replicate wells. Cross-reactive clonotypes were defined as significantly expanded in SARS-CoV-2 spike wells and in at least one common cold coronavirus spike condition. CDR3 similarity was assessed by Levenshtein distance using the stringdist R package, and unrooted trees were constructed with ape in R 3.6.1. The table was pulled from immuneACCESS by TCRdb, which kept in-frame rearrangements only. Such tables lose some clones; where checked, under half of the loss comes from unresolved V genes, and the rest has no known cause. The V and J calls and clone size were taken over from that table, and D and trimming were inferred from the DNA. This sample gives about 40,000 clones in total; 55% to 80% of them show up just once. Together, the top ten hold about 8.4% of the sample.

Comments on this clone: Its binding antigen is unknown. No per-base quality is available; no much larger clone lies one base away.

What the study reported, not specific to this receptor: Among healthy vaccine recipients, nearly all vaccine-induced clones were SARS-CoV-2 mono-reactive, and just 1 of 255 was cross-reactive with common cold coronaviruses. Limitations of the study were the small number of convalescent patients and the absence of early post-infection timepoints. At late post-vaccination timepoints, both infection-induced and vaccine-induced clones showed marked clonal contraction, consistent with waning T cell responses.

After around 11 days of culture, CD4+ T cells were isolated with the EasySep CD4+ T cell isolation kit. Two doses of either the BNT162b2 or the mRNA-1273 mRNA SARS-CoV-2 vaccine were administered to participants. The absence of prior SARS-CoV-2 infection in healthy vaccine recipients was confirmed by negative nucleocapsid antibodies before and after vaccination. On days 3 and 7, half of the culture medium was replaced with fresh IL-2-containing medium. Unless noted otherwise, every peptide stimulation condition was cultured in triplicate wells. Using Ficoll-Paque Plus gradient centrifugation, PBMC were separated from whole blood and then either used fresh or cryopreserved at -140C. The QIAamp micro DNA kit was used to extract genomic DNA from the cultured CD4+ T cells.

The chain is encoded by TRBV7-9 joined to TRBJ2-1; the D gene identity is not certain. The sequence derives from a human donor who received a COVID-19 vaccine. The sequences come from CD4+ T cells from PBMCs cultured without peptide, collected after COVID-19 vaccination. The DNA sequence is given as TGTGCCAGCAGCTTCGCCAGGACCAATGAGCAGTTCTTC. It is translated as CASSFARTNEQFF.